This TCR beta chain emerged from a study of T cell responses to AZD1222 COVID-19 vaccine. Study results and limitations: Repertoire sampling happened only post peak T cell response.

Data came from immunoSEQ multiplex PCR; TCRdb stores just in-frame clones and leaves some out. This table has more than 140,000 clones, 89% appearing once. About this clone: As yet, its antigen is unknown.

The TCR was taken from an adult in good health. This specimen was peripheral blood, taken on day 0 of AZD1222 vaccination.

Here the CDR3 DNA reads TGTGCCAGCAGCTTACAGGGGGCGGACACTGAAGCTTTCTTT. It is translated as CASSLQGADTEAFF. This rearrangement joins TRBV13 to TRBJ1-1, with 8 nucleotides matching TRBD1. This CDR3 comprises 14 residues. V trimming: 2 bases; J trimming: 3 bases; junction bases outside the gene matches: 2. Germline loops: CDR1 PRHDT, CDR2 FYEKMQ (reference sequence).